This is a list of T cell receptor beta chains from one sample in a study of OX40 agonist ivuxolimab in advanced cancers. Measured with immunoSEQ multiplex PCR; TCRdb has only the in-frame clones, and not every one. The profile shows roughly 37,000 clones, about 70% of them singletons. Source: CD4+ or CD8+ T cells sorted from blood, taken in a trial of the OX40 agonist ivuxolimab. These receptors all come from an adult with an advanced solid tumor such as melanoma, head and neck, liver or kidney cancer. Both conserved end residues are part of each CDR3. Fields, in order: V gene, clone size, J gene, D gene, CDR3 DNA, CDR3 protein. A D gene is named only where the DNA matches it firmly. The listing skips clone size in some rows; elsewhere it reads once, few, many or a size class.

>TRBV5-1|-|TRBJ2-7|TRBD1
TGCGCCAGCTTCTCATATCCGGGACAGGGTTACCCTCAGTACTTC
CASFSYPGQGYPQYF
>TRBV7-9|-|TRBJ1-4|-
TGTGCCAGCAGCTCGAGGTTGCAGGGTGGGGAAAAACTGTTTTTT
CASSSRLQGGEKLFF
>TRBV23-1|few|TRBJ1-2|-
TGCGCCAGCAGTCCAAACCCAGGAGTCTCCTATGGCTACACCTTC
CASSPNPGVSYGYTF
>TRBV29-1|-|TRBJ2-2|-
TGCAGCGGAATGAACACCGGGGAGCTGTTTTTT
CSGMNTGELFF
>TRBV7-2|-|TRBJ1-1|-
TGTGCCAGCAGCTTAGAGGTAGGGACGAACACTGAAGCTTTCTTT
CASSLEVGTNTEAFF
>TRBV7-9|-|TRBJ1-5|-
TGTGCCAGCAGCTTAGGAACAGGAGCCCAGCCCCAGCATTTT
CASSLGTGAQPQHF
>TRBV30|few|TRBJ1-1|-
TGTGCCTGGAGTAGCCGATCCACTGAAGCTTTCTTT
CAWSSRSTEAFF
>TRBV19|once|TRBJ1-4|TRBD1
TGTGCCAGCAGGAGACCGGGACAGACTAATGAAAAACTGTTTTTT
CASRRPGQTNEKLFF
>TRBV7-3|-|TRBJ2-2|-
TGTGCCAGCAGCCCCCCGGGCGCCGGGGAGCTGTTTTTT
CASSPPGAGELFF
>TRBV9|-|TRBJ2-3|-
TGTGCCAGCAGCGCCAGCCGGGACCCTAGAAGAGTTTCGGATACGCAGTATTTT
CASSASRDPRRVSDTQYF
>TRBV6-1|-|TRBJ2-3|TRBD2
TGTGCCAGCAGTGAAGGGAGCGGGGGACCAGATACGCAGTATTTT
CASSEGSGGPDTQYF
>TRBV18|-|TRBJ2-5|TRBD2
TGTGCCAGCTCACGAGGACTAGAAGAGACCCAGTACTTC
CASSRGLEETQYF
>TRBV10-3|-|TRBJ1-3|-
TGTGCCATCAGTGAGGGGGGGGGCTCTGGAAACACCATATATTTT
CAISEGGGSGNTIYF
>TRBV21-1|once|TRBJ2-6|-
TGTGCCAGCAGCAAAGCGTCCGCCTGGGCCAACGTCCTGACTTTC
CASSKASAWANVLTF
>TRBV5-1|-|TRBJ1-2|-
TGCGCCAGCAGCTTGACAGACTATGGCTACACCTTC
CASSLTDYGYTF
>TRBV4-1|-|TRBJ2-7|TRBD2
TGCGCCAGCAGCCAAGATTGGACCGCGGGGGGTCTCGACGAGCAGTACTTC
CASSQDWTAGGLDEQYF
>TRBV29-1|-|TRBJ1-1|-
TGCAGCGTTATCAAGATGAACACTGAAGCTTTCTTT
CSVIKMNTEAFF
>TRBV7-2|-|TRBJ2-7|TRBD2
TGTGCCAGCAGCTTTGGACTAGCGGGCTACGAGCAGTACTTC
CASSFGLAGYEQYF
>TRBV7-2|-|TRBJ2-2|-
TGTGCCAGCAGTTTGACAGGCCGAACCGGGGAGCTGTTTTTT
CASSLTGRTGELFF
>TRBV7-2|-|TRBJ2-2|-
TGTGCCAGCAGCCGATATTCCGGGGAGCTGTTTTTT
CASSRYSGELFF
>TRBV12-5|-|TRBJ2-2|-
TGTGCTAGCCGGGACAAGAACACCGGGGAGCTGTTTTTT
CASRDKNTGELFF
>TRBV6-1|-|TRBJ2-4|-
TGTGCCAGCAGGTTATCTCAGGCGGCCAAAAACATTCAGTACTTC
CASRLSQAAKNIQYF
>TRBV27|-|TRBJ2-1|-
TGTGCCAGCAGTCTATACCGGGACCTGGGGGGCAATGAGCAGTTCTTC
CASSLYRDLGGNEQFF
>TRBV5-1|-|TRBJ1-2|TRBD1
TGCGCCAGCAGCCCTGGGACAGGGGTCTATGGCTACACCTTC
CASSPGTGVYGYTF
>TRBV27|many|TRBJ1-5|-
TGTGCCAGCAGAGTGAGGTTCGGTCAGCCCCAGCATTTT
CASRVRFGQPQHF
>TRBV5-1|-|TRBJ1-6|-
TGCGCCAGCAGCTTGGCTAGAAATTCACCCCTCCACTTT
CASSLARNSPLHF
>TRBV25-1|-|TRBJ2-1|-
TGTGCCAGCAAGAGGTCAAATTTTGAGCAGTTCTTC
CASKRSNFEQFF
>TRBV29-1|-|TRBJ2-2|TRBD1
TGCAGCGTTCGACAGGGTCCCGGGGAGCTGTTTTTT
CSVRQGPGELFF
>TRBV5-1|-|TRBJ1-1|-
TGCGCCAGCATACCCCCAGGGGCGACGAACACTGAAGCTTTCTTT
CASIPPGATNTEAFF
>TRBV10-3|-|TRBJ2-5|TRBD2
TGTGCCATCAGTAAACTAGCGGGGGCCCAAGAGACCCAGTACTTC
CAISKLAGAQETQYF
>TRBV2|-|TRBJ2-2|-
TGTGCCAGCAGTGAACAGCACCCCGGCTACACCGGGGAGCTGTTTTTT
CASSEQHPGYTGELFF
>TRBV7-8|-|TRBJ2-1|-
TGTGCCAGCATCGACCCAAGCCGGGGCACCTACAATGAGCAGTTCTTC
CASIDPSRGTYNEQFF
>TRBV5-4|-|TRBJ2-4|-
TGTGCCAGCAGGGAAGGGAACATTCAGTACTTC
CASREGNIQYF
>TRBV6-1|-|TRBJ1-3|-
TGTGCCAGCAGTTCCTTGGGCACCATATATTTT
CASSSLGTIYF
>TRBV7-9|-|TRBJ2-1|TRBD2
TGTGCCAGCAGCTTGGGGGGACTAGGGGGTGAGCAGTTCTTC
CASSLGGLGGEQFF
>TRBV4-1|-|TRBJ1-1|-
TGCGCCAGCAGCCAACAGGGGAGGACTGAAGCTTTCTTT
CASSQQGRTEAFF
>TRBV5-1|once|TRBJ2-3|TRBD1
TGCGCCAGCAGCTTGGCCCCCGGACAGGGGGCTGGAGATACGCAGTATTTT
CASSLAPGQGAGDTQYF
>TRBV29-1|-|TRBJ1-1|-
TGCAGCGTTTTCAGGGAGACTGAAGCTTTCTTT
CSVFRETEAFF
>TRBV27|few|TRBJ2-7|TRBD1
TGTGCCAGCGGCGAGACAGGGGGCTACGAGCAGTACTTC
CASGETGGYEQYF
>TRBV5-5|-|TRBJ1-1|-
TGTGCCAGCAGCCCGATAATGACGAACACTGAAGCTTTCTTT
CASSPIMTNTEAFF
>TRBV5-1|few|TRBJ1-6|TRBD1
TGCGCCAGCAGCTTGGAAGGGACAGGGGCTTCACCCCTCCACTTT
CASSLEGTGASPLHF
>TRBV6-1|-|TRBJ1-5|-
TGTGCCAGCAGTCCCGATGCCAATCAGCCCCAGCATTTT
CASSPDANQPQHF
>TRBV29-1|-|TRBJ1-2|-
TGCAGCGTTGACGAGGGTGGCTACACCTTC
CSVDEGGYTF
>TRBV7-9|once|TRBJ1-2|-
TGTGCCAGCAGCGAACAAGGGACTAACTATGGCTACACCTTC
CASSEQGTNYGYTF
>TRBV27|medium-sized|TRBJ1-2|TRBD1
TGTGCCAGCAGTTATCGACAGGGCTCGTATGGCTACACCTTC
CASSYRQGSYGYTF
>TRBV4-2|-|TRBJ2-5|TRBD2
TGTGCCAGCAGCCAGGGACTAGCGGTCCAAGAGACCCAGTACTTC
CASSQGLAVQETQYF
>TRBV6-5|few|TRBJ1-2|TRBD1
TGTGCCAGCGTGGGGGACAGGAACACTAACTATGGCTACACCTTC
CASVGDRNTNYGYTF
>TRBV12-5|once|TRBJ2-5|-
TGTGCTAGTGGTTTAGGGGCCCAAGAGACCCAGTACTTC
CASGLGAQETQYF
>TRBV6-5|-|TRBJ2-1|-
TGTGCCAGCAGTCTCAAGGTCAACTACAATGAGCAGTTCTTC
CASSLKVNYNEQFF
>TRBV10-2|-|TRBJ1-3|-
TGCGCCAGCGAGGGCGAGCTGGGAAACACCATATATTTT
CASEGELGNTIYF
>TRBV27|few|TRBJ1-1|TRBD1
TGTGCCAGCAGCGAGACAGGGTGGGTGCACACTGAAGCTTTCTTT
CASSETGWVHTEAFF
>TRBV27|-|TRBJ1-4|-
TGTGCCAGCAGTTTAGTCTCGGGGGTAGGGGAAAAACTGTTTTTT
CASSLVSGVGEKLFF
>TRBV6-1|-|TRBJ2-5|TRBD2
TGTGCCAGCAGTGACGGACTAGCGTACAAAGAGACCCAGTACTTC
CASSDGLAYKETQYF
>TRBV18|-|TRBJ2-3|TRBD1
TGTGCCAGCTCACCCGGGACAGGGCACACAGATACGCAGTATTTT
CASSPGTGHTDTQYF
>TRBV11-2|-|TRBJ1-2|-
TGTGCCAGCAGCTCGTTCGAAACAGGGCTCTATGGCTACACCTTC
CASSSFETGLYGYTF
>TRBV19|few|TRBJ1-5|-
TGTGCCAGTAGAAGCGGGGGGTACTTCAATCAGCCCCAGCATTTT
CASRSGGYFNQPQHF
>TRBV5-1|-|TRBJ1-5|-
TGCGCCAGCAGCTTGGTGCCGGGACAGCCCCAGCATTTT
CASSLVPGQPQHF
>TRBV5-1|-|TRBJ1-4|-
TGCGCCAGCAGCTTGGAACGGCAAGGAAAACTGTTTTTT
CASSLERQGKLFF
>TRBV9|-|TRBJ2-6|TRBD2
TGTGCCAGCAGCGTGGGACTAGCGGGGAGCCTTGGGGCCAACGTCCTGACTTTC
CASSVGLAGSLGANVLTF
>TRBV28|-|TRBJ2-5|-
TGTGCCAGCACCCAAGGGGGGGCCTGGGAGACCCAGTACTTC
CASTQGGAWETQYF